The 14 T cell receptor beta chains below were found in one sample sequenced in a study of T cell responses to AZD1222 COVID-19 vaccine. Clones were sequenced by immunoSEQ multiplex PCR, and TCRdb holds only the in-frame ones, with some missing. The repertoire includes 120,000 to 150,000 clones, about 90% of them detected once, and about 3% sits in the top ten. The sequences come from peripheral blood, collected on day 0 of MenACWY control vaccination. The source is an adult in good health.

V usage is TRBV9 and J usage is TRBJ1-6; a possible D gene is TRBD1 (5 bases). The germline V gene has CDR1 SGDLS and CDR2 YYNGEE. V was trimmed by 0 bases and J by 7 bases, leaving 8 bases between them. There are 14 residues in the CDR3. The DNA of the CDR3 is TGTGCCAGCAGCGTAGTGGGGCAAAATTCACCCCTCCACTTT. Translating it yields CASSVVGQNSPLHF.

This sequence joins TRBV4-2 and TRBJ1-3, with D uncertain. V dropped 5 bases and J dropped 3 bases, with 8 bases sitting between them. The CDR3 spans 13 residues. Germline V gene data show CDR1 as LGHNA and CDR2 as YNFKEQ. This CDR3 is CASSYSLGNTIYF. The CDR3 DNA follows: TGTGCCAGCAGCTATTCCCTTGGAAACACCATATATTTT.

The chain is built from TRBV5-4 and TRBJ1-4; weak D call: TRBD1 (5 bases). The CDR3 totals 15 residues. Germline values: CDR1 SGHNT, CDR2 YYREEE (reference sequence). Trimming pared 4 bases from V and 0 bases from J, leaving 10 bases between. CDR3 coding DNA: TGTGCCAGCAGCACTGACAGCGCAACTAATGAAAAACTGTTTTTT. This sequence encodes CASSTDSATNEKLFF.

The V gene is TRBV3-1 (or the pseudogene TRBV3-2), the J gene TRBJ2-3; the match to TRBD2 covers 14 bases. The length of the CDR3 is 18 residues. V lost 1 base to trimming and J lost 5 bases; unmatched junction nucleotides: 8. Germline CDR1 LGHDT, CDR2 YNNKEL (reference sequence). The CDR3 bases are TGTGCCAGCAGCCAAGGACTAGCGGGAGGGCCTGAGGTAGATACGCAGTATTTT. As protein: CASSQGLAGGPEVDTQYF.

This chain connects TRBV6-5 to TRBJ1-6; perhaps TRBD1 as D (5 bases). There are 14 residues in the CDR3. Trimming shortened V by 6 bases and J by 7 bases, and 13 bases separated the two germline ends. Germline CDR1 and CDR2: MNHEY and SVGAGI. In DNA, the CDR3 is TGTGCCAGCAGCGGGGACGGAAACAATTCACCCCTCCACTTT. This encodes CASSGDGNNSPLHF.

The DNA for the CDR3 is TGTGCCAGCAGCGGACGCCAAACACAGGGGGGCACAGATACGCAGTATTTT. Translation gives CASSGRQTQGGTDTQYF. V usage is TRBV9 and J usage is TRBJ2-3; 8 nucleotides agree with TRBD1. V lost 3 bases to trimming and J lost 1 base; unmatched junction nucleotides: 10. This CDR3 is 17 amino acids long. The germline gives CDR1 SGDLS, CDR2 YYNGEE.

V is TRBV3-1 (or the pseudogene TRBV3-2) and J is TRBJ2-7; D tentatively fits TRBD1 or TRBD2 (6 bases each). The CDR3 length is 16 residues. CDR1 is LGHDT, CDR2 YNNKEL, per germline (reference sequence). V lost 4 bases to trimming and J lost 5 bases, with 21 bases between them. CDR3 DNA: TGTGCCAGCAGCCCAAGGGGCACAGGGAGGTCCAACGAGCAGTACTTC. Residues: CASSPRGTGRSNEQYF.

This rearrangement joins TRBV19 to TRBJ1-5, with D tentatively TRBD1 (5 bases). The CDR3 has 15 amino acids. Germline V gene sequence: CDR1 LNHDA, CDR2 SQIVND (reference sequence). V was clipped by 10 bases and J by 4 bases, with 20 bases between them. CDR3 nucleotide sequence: TGTGCCACCAGTATACAGGTTTTTGAGAATCAGCCCCAGCATTTT. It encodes CATSIQVFENQPQHF.

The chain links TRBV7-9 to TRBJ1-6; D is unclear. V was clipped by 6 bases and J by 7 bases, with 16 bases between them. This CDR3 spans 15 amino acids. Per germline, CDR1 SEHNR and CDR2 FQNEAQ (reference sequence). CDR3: CASRKRDTLNSPLHF. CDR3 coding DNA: TGTGCCAGCAGGAAGCGGGATACCTTAAATTCACCCCTCCACTTT.

Here the CDR3 reads CASSQDRGHGYTF. The CDR3 nucleotides read TGTGCCAGCAGCCAAGACAGGGGCCATGGCTACACCTTC. The V gene is TRBV4-2, the J gene TRBJ1-2, with TRBD1 as a possible D gene (6 bases). The CDR3 is 13 amino acids. V was pared by 0 bases and J by 6 bases, with 8 bases between. Germline V gene lookup returns CDR1 LGHNA and CDR2 YNFKEQ.

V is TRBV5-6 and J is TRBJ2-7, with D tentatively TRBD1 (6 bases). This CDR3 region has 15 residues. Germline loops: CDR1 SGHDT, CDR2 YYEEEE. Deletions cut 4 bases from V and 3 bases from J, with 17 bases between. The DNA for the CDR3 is TGTGCCAGCAGCCGTAAGATGACAGGAATCTACGAGCAGTACTTC. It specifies CASSRKMTGIYEQYF. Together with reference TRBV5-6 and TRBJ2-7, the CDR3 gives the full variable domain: DAGVTQSPTHLIKTRGQQVTLRCSPKSGHDTVSWYQQALGQGPQFIFQYYEEEERQRGNFPDRFSGHQFPNYSSELNVNALLLGDSALYLCASSRKMTGIYEQYFGPGTRLTVT.

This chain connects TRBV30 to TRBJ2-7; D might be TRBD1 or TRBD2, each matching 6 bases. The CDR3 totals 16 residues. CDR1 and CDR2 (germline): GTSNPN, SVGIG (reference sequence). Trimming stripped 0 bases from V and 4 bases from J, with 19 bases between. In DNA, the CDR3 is TGTGCCTGGAGTGTATGGGGGGCTATCCCCGGGTACGAGCAGTACTTC. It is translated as CAWSVWGAIPGYEQYF. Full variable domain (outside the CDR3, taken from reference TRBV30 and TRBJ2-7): SQTIHQWPATLVQPVGSPLSLECTVEGTSNPNLYWYRQAAGRGLQLLFYSVGIGQISSEVPQNLSASRPQDRQFILSSKKLLLSDSGFYLCAWSVWGAIPGYEQYFGPGTRLTVT.

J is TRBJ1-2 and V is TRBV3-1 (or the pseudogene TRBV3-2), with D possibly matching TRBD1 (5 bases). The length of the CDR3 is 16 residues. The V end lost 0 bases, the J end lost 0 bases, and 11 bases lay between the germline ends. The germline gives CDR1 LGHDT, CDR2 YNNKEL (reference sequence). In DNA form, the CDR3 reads TGTGCCAGCAGCCAAGAATATGAGACAGCTAACTATGGCTACACCTTC. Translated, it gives CASSQEYETANYGYTF.

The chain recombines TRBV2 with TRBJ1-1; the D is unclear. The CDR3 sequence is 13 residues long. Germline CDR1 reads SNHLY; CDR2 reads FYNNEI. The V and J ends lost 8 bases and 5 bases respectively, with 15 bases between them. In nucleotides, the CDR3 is TGTGCCAGCGTGGTACTTAGGGAAACTGAAGCTTTCTTT. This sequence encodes CASVVLRETEAFF.